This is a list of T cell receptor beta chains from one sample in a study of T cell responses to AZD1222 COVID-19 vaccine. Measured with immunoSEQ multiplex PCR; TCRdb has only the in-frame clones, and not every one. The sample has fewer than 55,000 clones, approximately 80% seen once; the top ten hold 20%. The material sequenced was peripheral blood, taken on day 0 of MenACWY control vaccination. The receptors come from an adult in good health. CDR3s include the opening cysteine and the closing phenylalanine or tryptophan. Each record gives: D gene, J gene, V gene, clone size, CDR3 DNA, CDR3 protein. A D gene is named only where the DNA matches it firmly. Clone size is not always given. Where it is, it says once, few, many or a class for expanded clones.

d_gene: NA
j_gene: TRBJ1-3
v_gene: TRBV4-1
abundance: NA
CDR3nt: TGCGCCAGCAGCCAAGATGGCGGATTGAATCGGGTTGGAAACACCATATATTTT
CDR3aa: CASSQDGGLNRVGNTIYF

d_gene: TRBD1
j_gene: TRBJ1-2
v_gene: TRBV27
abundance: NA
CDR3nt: TGTGCCAGCAGTTCCCACAGGGACAGGGGTGGGAACTATGGCTACACCTTC
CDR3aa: CASSSHRDRGGNYGYTF

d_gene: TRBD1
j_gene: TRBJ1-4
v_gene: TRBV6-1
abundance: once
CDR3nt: TGTGCCAGCAGTGATCAGGGGGGGAGGGGGAATGAAAAACTGTTTTTT
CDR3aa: CASSDQGGRGNEKLFF

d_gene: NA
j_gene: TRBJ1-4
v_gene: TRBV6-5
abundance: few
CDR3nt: TGTGCCAGCAGCCCCGTATGGGATGAAAAACTGTTTTTT
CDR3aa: CASSPVWDEKLFF

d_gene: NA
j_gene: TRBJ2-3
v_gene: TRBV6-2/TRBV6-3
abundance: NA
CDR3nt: TGTGCCAGCAGTTATACTACCACAGATACGCAGTATTTT
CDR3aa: CASSYTTTDTQYF

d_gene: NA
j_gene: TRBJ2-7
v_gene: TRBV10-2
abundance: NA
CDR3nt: TGCGCCAGCAGTGTTAGCTACGAGCAGTACTTC
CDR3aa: CASSVSYEQYF

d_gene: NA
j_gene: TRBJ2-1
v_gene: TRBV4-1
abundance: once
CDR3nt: TGCGCCAGCAGCCTTGAAGTAGCATATGAGCAGTTCTTC
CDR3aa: CASSLEVAYEQFF

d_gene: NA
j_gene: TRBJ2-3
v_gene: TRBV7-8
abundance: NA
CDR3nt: TGTGCCAGCAGCCCCCGCCAGGGAGGGGGAAATCTGGATACGCAGTATTTT
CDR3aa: CASSPRQGGGNLDTQYF

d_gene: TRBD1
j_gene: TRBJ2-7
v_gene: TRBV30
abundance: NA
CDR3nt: TGTGCCTGGATTCATCACCCGGGACAGCCACACTTC
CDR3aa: CAWIHHPGQPHF

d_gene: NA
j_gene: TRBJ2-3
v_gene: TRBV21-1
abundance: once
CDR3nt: TGTGCCAGCAGCACCTCAGAGACAGATACGCAGTATTTT
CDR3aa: CASSTSETDTQYF

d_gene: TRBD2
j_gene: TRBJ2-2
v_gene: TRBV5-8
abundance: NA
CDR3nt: TGTGCCAGCAGCTCGAACGGGGGGGCCACCGGGGAGCTGTTTTTT
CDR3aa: CASSSNGGATGELFF

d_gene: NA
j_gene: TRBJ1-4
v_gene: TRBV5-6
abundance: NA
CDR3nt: TGTGCCAGCAGCTTGGCGGGGGCTCCTGGCGAAAAACTGTTTTTT
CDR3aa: CASSLAGAPGEKLFF

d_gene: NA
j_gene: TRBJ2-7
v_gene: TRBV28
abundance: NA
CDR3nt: TGTGCCAGCAGTTTAGGGCTATCGGGTGACGAGCAGTACTTC
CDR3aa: CASSLGLSGDEQYF

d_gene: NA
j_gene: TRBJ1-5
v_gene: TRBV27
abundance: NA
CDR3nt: TGTGCCAGCAGTCCCTACCCGTGGCAGGGTTCATCTCTAGGAAATCAGCCCCAGCATTTT
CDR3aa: CASSPYPWQGSSLGNQPQHF

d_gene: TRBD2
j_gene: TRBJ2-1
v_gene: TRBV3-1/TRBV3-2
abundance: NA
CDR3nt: TGTGCCAGCAGCCGTCAGACTAGCGGGAACAATGAGCAGTTCTTC
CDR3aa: CASSRQTSGNNEQFF

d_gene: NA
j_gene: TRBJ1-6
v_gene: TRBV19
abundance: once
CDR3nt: TGTGCCAGTAGTATCGATTATAATTCACCCCTCCACTTT
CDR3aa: CASSIDYNSPLHF

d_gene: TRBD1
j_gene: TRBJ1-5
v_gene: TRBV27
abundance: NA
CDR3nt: TGTGCCAGCAGTTCGCTTGACAGGGGCGTCAATCAGCCCCAGCATTTT
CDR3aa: CASSSLDRGVNQPQHF

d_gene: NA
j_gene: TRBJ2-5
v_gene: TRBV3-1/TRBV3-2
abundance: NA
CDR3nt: TGTGCCAGCAGCCAAGTAACCCGGGAGACCCAGTACTTC
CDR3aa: CASSQVTRETQYF

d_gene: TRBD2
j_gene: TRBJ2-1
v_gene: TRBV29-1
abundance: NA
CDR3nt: TGCAGCGTTGATGGCCTAGCGGACTCCTACAATGAGCAGTTCTTC
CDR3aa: CSVDGLADSYNEQFF

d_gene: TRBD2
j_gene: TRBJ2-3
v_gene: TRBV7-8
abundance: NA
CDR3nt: TGTGCCAGCAGCCCGACTAGCGGGATTCGAGATACGCAGTATTTT
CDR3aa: CASSPTSGIRDTQYF

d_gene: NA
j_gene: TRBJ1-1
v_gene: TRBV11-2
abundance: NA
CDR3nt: TGTGCCAGCAGCACCCAGGGGAACACTGAAGCTTTCTTT
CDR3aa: CASSTQGNTEAFF

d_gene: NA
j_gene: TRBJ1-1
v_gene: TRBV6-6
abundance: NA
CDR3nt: TGTGCGACGGGGGCCTTGGCTGAAGCTTTCTTT
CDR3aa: CATGALAEAFF

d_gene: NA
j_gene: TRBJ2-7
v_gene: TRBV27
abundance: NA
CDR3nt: TGTGCCAGCAGTTTGGTTAGCAGCTACGAGCAGTACTTC
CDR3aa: CASSLVSSYEQYF

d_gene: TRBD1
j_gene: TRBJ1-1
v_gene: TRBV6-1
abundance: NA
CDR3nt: TGTGCCAGCAGTGAAGGGTCAGGGGGCACTGAAGCTTTCTTT
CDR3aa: CASSEGSGGTEAFF

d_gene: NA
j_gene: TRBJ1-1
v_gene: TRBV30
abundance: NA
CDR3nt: TGTGCCTGGAGTAAAGGTTTTACTGAAGCTTTCTTT
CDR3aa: CAWSKGFTEAFF

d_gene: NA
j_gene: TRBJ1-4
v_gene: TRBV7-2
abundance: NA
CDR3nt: TGTGCCAGCAGCTTAGCGTTTTCGGAAGGGGAACTGTTTTTT
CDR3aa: CASSLAFSEGELFF